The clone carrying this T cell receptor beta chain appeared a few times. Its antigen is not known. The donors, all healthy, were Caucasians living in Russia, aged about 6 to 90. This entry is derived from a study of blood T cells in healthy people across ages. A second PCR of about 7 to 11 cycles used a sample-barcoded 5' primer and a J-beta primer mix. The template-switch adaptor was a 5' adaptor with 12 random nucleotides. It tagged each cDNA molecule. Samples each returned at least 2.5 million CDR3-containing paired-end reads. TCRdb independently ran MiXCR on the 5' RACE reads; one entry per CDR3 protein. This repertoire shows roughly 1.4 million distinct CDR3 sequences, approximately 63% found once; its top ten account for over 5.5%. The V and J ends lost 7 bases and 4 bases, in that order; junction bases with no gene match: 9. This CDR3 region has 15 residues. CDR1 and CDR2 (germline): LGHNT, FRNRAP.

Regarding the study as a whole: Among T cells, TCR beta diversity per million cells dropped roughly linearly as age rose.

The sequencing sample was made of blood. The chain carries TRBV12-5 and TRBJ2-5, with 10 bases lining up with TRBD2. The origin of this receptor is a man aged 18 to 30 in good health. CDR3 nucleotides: TGTGCTAGTGCCGAACTAGCGGGAATCGGAGAGACCCAGTACTTC. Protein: CASAELAGIGETQYF.